This TCR beta chain is drawn from a study of cytomegalovirus exposure and HLA in healthy donors. The CDR3 spans 15 residues. CDR1 is SGHNT, CDR2 YYREEE, per germline (reference sequence). With V trimmed by 3 bases and J by 2 bases, 3 bases remained unmatched. PCR involved 60 Vbeta and 13 Jbeta primers. TCRdb's copy holds only in-frame clones and misses some; the assay was immunoSEQ multiplex PCR. The repertoire holds approximately 110,000 clones, with roughly three quarters as singletons. This chain uses TRBV5-4 with TRBJ2-7; the match to TRBD2 covers 12 bases. Source material: PBMCs. This sequence was found in a man between 25 and 39 years old in good health and CMV-seronegative. The CDR3 protein is CASSSRLAGAYEQYF. DNA for the CDR3: TGTGCCAGCAGCTCGCGACTAGCGGGAGCCTACGAGCAGTACTTC.